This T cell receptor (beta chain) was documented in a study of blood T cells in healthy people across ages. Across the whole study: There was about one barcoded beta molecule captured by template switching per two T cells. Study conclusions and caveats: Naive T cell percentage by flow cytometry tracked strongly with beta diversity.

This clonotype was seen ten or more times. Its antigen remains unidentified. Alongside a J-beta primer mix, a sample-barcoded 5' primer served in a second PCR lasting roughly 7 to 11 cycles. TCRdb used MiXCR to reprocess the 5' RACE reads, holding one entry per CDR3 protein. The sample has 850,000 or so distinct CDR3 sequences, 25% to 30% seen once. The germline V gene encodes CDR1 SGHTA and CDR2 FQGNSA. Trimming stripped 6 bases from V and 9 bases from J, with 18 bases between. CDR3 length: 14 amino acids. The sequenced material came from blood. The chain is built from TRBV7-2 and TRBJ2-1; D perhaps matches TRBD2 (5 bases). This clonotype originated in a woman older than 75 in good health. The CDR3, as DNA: TGTGCCAGCAGTCTCGGCCGGGGAGATGGTGAGCAGTTCTTC. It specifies CASSLGRGDGEQFF. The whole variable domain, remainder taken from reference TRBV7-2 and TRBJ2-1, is GAGVSQSPSNKVTEKGKDVELRCDPISGHTALYWYRQSLGQGLEFLIYFQGNSAPDKSGLPSDRFSAERTGGSVSTLTIQRTQQEDSAVYLCASSLGRGDGEQFFGPGTRLTVL.